This T cell receptor beta chain was sequenced in a study of blood T cell repertoires in COVID-19. This table comes from immunoSEQ multiplex PCR, and its TCRdb copy is limited to in-frame clones, with some not included. The sample consists of about 230,000 clones, roughly 85% of them appearing once. This clone was seen once. The receptor was isolated from a woman aged 70-85 years with active or convalescent COVID-19. The sample consisted of peripheral blood.

CDR3 in amino acids: CASLTDTSFEAFF. The CDR3 DNA sequence: TGTGCCAGTTTGACAGACACTTCCTTTGAAGCTTTCTTT. This sequence joins TRBV12-3 or TRBV12-4 and TRBJ1-1; maybe TRBD1 (5 bases). V lost 9 bases and J 7 bases, leaving 18 bases between the germline ends. The CDR3 spans 13 residues.